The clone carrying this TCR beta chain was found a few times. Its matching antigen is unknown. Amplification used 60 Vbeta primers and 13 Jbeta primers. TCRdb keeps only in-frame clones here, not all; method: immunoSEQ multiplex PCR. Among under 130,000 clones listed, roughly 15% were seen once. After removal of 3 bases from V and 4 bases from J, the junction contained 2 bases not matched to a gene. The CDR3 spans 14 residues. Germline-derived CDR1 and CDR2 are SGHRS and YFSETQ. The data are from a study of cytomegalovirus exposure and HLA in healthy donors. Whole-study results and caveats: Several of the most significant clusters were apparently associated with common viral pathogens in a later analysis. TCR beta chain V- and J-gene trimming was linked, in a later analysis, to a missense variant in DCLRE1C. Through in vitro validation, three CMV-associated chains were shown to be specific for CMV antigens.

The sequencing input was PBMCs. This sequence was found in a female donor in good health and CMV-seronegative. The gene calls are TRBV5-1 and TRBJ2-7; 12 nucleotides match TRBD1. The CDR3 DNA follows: TGCGCCAGCAGCTGGGGACAGGGGGCTTACGAGCAGTACTTC. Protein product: CASSWGQGAYEQYF.